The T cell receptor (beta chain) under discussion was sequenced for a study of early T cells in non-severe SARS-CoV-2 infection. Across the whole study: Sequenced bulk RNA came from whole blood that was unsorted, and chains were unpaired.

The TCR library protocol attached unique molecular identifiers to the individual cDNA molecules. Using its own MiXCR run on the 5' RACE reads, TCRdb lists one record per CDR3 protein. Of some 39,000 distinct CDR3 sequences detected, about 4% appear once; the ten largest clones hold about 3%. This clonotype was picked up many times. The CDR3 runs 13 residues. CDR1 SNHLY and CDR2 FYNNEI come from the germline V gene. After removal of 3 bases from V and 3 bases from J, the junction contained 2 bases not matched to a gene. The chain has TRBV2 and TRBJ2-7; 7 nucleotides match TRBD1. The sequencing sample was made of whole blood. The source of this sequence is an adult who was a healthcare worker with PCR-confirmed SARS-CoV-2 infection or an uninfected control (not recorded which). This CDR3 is CASSDRDSYEQYF. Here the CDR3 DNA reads TGTGCCAGCAGTGATCGGGACAGCTACGAGCAGTACTTC.